This T cell receptor beta chain is drawn from a study of shared clonotypes between healthy human individuals (dated by TCRdb to the early 2020s). For the study in its entirety: The cohort included three men and two women between 18 and 49 years of age. For each donor, CD4 naive and CD4 memory were each given three plates, CD8 naive was given two plates, and CD8 memory was given one plate. To estimate repertoire size and how much clonotypes are shared between individuals, the study performed deep sequencing of blood TCR repertoires from roughly five healthy adults. Libraries were prepared and TCR repertoires were sequenced by different laboratories using diverse techniques, in order to increase sequencing depth and limit assay-specific biases. Between about 0.94 and 10 billion PBMCs per donor were obtained by leukapheresis.

The germline V gene sets CDR1 to SQVTM and CDR2 to ANQGSEA. The junction shows trimming of 7 bases on V and 0 bases on J, and the gene matches do not reach 19 bases of it. The CDR3 starts with the cysteine, ends with the phenylalanine, and has 19 residues. This entry keeps only the CDR3 DNA: 57 bases, framed from base 1. Beyond this particular receptor, the publication reports: Approximately 5% of naive CD4, 3% to 4% of naive CD8, approximately 2% of memory CD4, and about 0.4% of memory CD8 clonotypes were shared across a handful of donors. Compared with non-shared clonotypes, clonotypes shared by all four sorted-subset donors had higher generation probabilities. Incomplete sequencing was indicated by rarefaction of sorted-subset datasets, despite the large sequencing depth. Because the study included a small number of donors, the genetic and exposure-history diversity represented was limited. Based on pairwise subsampling, the degree of clonotype sharing among donors was expected to be affected by sequencing depth. Naive subsets generally had larger estimated clonotype richness than memory subsets. Only blood was sampled, and tissue TCR repertoires likely differ from those in blood.

Using the deep immunoSEQ assay, multiplex PCR amplified TCR CDR3 regions from genomic DNA. Extracted genomic DNA from each cell subset was distributed evenly across all wells of several immunoSEQ 96-well plates, and each plate was treated as a replicate. Each replicate PCR for sorted subsets received about 210 ng genomic DNA, equal to roughly 33,000 T cell genomes. The purified libraries were quantified using a Qubit 3.0 fluorometer, sized with a Bioanalyzer 2100, and then quantified again using the KAPA Library Quantification kit. Every immunoSEQ 96-well plate was sequenced on a dedicated single-read 150-cycle Illumina NextSeq 550 flow cell. Under the source paper's analysis protocol: Because the immunoSEQ output included only junctional sequences and no quality scores, the filtering could not be the same as the filtering used for full-length reads. Sequences were annotated with PyIR, a Python wrapper for IgBLAST v1.9, and V/J genes and CDR3 were assigned using IMGT germline references. Reads were filtered out if the reads had weak V/J assignments (E-value above 1e-6), no CDR3, stop codons, out-of-frame junctions, or ambiguous translated residues. A V3J clonotype was defined by an identical inferred V gene, J gene, and CDR3 amino acid sequence. To compute the percentage overlap between repertoires, the number of shared unique clonotypes was divided by the size of the smaller repertoire. RTK rarefaction, the Chao1 estimator, and Recon v2.1 estimates of unobserved clonotypes were used to assess repertoire richness. OLGA was used to compute generation probabilities for all TCRbeta clonotypes that the gDNA method yielded from a few donors. TCRdb stores this immuneACCESS table with in-frame sequences only. Part of the clones is absent; in the studies checked, under half of the shortfall reflects unresolved V genes, and no reason is known for the rest. The V and J calls and clone size were taken over from that table, and D and trimming were inferred from the DNA. The sample table holds over 95,000 clones, of which about 70% were seen once. 20% to 25% of the sample is in the top ten clones.

The donors were healthy, HIV-negative adults with no recently reported acute infections or vaccinations. Every donor was a Caucasian adult living in Nashville, Tennessee, USA. CD8 memory samples consisted of magnetically selected CD45RO+ cells combined with CCR7-negative CD45RA+ effector memory (TemRA) cells. Blood was collected by leukapheresis, and PBMCs were isolated by Ficoll-Histopaque density gradient centrifugation and then cryopreserved in liquid nitrogen vapor phase. Purity and quantity of every magnetically sorted T cell population were checked by analytical flow cytometry. Genomic DNA was isolated from each sorted fraction and quantified by UV absorbance on a Nanodrop 2000c. As regards this clone: The target of this receptor is not known. No much larger clonotype is one base removed from it; base qualities were not supplied.

The sample comprised memory CD8+ T cells sorted from blood. Reading the label with the study, this specimen's cell subset or site is: CD45RO+ cells pooled with CCR7-negative TemRA cells. The receptor was isolated from a woman under 40 in good health. Recombination connected TRBV29-1 to TRBJ2-4; 9 of the junction bases match TRBD1. The CDR3 region has the sequence CSARLGPGQGVLAKNIQYF. The base sequence is TGCAGCGCCCGTTTGGGGCCGGGACAGGGAGTACTAGCCAAAAACATTCAGTACTTC.